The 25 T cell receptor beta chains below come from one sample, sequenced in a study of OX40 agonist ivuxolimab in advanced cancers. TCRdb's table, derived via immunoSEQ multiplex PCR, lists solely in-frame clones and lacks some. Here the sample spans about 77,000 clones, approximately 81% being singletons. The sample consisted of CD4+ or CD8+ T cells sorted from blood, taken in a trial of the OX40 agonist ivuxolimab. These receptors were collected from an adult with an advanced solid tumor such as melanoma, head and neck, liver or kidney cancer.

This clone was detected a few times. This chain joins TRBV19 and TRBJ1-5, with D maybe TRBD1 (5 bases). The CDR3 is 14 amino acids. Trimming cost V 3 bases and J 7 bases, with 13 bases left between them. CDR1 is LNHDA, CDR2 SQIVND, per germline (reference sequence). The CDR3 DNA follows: TGTGCCAGTAGTATTCTGTCAGGGCGGCAGCCCCAGCATTTT. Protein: CASSILSGRQPQHF.

CDR3 residues: CASSYGLATYNEQFF. The CDR3 nucleotides are TGTGCCAGCAGCTACGGACTAGCCACCTACAATGAGCAGTTCTTC. The V call is TRBV5-4, the J call TRBJ2-1; 8 bases line up with TRBD2. This CDR3 region has 15 residues. V gave up 3 bases and J gave up 2 bases; unmatched junction bases: 4. In germline, CDR1 is SGHNT, CDR2 YYREEE (reference sequence).

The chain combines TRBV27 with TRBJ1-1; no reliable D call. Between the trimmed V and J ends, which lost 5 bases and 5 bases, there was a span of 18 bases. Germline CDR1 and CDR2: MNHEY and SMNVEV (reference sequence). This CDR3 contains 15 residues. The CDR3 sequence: CASSLGSLMGTEAFF. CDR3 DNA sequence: TGTGCCAGCAGTCTAGGGTCCCTAATGGGGACTGAAGCTTTCTTT.

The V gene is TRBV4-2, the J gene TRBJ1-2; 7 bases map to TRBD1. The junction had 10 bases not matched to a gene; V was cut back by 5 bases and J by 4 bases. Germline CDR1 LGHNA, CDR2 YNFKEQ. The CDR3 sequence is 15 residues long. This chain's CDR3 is CASSLVPGQIYGYTF. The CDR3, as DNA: TGTGCCAGCAGCTTGGTACCGGGACAGATCTATGGCTACACCTTC.

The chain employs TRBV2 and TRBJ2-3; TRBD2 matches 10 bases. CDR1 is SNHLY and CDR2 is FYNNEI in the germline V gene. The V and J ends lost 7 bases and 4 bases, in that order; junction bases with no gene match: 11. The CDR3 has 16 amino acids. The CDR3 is CASTASGGGVADTQYF. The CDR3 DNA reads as TGTGCCAGCACGGCTAGCGGGGGAGGGGTCGCAGATACGCAGTATTTT.

The CDR3 reads CASSPRTGGSEQYF. Written as DNA, the CDR3 is TGTGCCAGCAGCCCTCGGACAGGGGGCTCCGAGCAGTACTTC. This sequence joins TRBV2 and TRBJ2-7, with 11 bases fitting TRBD1. The CDR3 sequence is 14 residues long. Germline loops: CDR1 SNHLY, CDR2 FYNNEI. The V gene end was trimmed by 6 bases and the J gene end by 6 bases; junction bases not matched to a gene: 7.

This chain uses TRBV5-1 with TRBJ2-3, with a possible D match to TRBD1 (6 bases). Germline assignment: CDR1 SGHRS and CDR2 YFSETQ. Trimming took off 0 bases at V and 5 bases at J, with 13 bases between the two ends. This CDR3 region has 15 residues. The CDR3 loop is CASSLARGIRDTQYF. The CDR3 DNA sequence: TGCGCCAGCAGCTTGGCGAGGGGGATCAGAGATACGCAGTATTTT.

The CDR3: CASSAAGGPGLSTEAFF. In DNA, the CDR3 is TGTGCCAGCAGTGCCGCTGGGGGTCCCGGGCTCAGCACTGAAGCTTTCTTT. V usage is TRBV25-1 and J usage is TRBJ1-1; TRBD1 might be the D (5 bases). The germline V gene encodes CDR1 MGHDK and CDR2 SYGVNS. This CDR3 region has 17 residues. The V and J ends lost 4 bases and 4 bases respectively, with 22 bases between them.

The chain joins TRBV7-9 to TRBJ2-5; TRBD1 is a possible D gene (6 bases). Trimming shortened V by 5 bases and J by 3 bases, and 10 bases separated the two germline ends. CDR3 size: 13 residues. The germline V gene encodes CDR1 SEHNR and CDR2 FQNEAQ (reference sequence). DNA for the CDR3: TGTGCCAGCAGCCGTACAGGGAAAGAGACCCAGTACTTC. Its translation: CASSRTGKETQYF.

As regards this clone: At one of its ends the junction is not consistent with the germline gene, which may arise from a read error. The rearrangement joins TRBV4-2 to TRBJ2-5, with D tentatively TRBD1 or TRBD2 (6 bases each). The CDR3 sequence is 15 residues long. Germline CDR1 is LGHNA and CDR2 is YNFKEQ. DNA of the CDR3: TGTGCCGGCAGCCGACAGGCTAGCGCTCAAGAGACCCAGTACTTC. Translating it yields CAGSRQASAQETQYF.

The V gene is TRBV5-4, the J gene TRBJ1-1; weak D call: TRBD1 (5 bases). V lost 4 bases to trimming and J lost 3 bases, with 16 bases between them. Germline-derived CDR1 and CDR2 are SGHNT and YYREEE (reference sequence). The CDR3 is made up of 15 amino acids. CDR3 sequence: CASSGGARVDTEAFF. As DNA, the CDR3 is TGTGCCAGCAGCGGTGGGGCGCGGGTGGACACTGAAGCTTTCTTT.

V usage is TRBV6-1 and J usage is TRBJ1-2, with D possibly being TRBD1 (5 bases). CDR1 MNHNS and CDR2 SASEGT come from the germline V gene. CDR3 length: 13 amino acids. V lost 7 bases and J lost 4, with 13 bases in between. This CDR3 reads CASMLGAGYGYTF. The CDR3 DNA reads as TGTGCCAGCATGCTTGGGGCCGGCTATGGCTACACCTTC.

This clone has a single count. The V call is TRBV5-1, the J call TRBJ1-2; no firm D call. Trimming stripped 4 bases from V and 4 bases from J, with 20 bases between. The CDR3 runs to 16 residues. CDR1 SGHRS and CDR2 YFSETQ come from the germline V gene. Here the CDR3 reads CASSPWGEDPFYGYTF. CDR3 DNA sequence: TGCGCCAGCAGCCCCTGGGGAGAGGACCCCTTCTATGGCTACACCTTC.

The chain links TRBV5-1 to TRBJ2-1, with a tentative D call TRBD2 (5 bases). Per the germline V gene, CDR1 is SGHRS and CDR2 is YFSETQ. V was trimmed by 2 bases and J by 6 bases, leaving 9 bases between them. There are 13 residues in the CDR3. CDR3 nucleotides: TGCGCCAGCAGCTTTGGTGGGAGCAATGAGCAGTTCTTC. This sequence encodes CASSFGGSNEQFF.

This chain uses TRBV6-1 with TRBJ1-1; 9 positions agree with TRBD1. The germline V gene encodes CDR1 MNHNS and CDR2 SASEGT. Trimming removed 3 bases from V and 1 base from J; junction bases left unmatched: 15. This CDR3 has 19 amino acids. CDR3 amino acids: CASSDEQGARRGWNTEAFF. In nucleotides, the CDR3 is TGTGCCAGCAGTGACGAACAGGGGGCGCGAAGGGGTTGGAACACTGAAGCTTTCTTT.

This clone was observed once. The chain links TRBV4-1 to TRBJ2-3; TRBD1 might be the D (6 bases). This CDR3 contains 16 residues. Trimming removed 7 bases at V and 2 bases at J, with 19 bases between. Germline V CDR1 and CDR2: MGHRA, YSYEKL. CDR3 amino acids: CASKGDGFFLTDTQYF. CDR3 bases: TGCGCCAGCAAGGGGGATGGTTTCTTCCTCACAGATACGCAGTATTTT.

The CDR3 DNA reads TGTGCCAGCGGAGCGGGACGGGATAATGAAAAACTGTTTTTT. Its translation: CASGAGRDNEKLFF. V is TRBV6-1 and J is TRBJ1-4, with D possibly matching TRBD1 (5 bases). The CDR3 length is 14 residues. Trimming removed 8 bases at V and 4 bases at J, with 14 bases between. The germline CDR1 and CDR2 sequences are MNHNS and SASEGT.

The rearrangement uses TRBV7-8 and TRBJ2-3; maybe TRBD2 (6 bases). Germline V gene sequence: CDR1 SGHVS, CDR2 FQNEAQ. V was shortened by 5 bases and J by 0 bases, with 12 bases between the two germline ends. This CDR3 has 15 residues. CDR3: CASSRGLSSTDTQYF. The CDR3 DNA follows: TGTGCCAGCAGCCGGGGACTCTCGAGCACAGATACGCAGTATTTT.

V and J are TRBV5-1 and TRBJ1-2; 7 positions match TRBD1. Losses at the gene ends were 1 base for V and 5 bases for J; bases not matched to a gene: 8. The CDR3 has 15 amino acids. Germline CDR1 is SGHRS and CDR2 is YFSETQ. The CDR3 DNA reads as TGCGCCAGCAGCTTGCTTTCCACAGGGGCTTATGGCTACACCTTC. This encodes CASSLLSTGAYGYTF. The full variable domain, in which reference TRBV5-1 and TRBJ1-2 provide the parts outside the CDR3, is KAGVTQTPRYLIKTRGQQVTLSCSPISGHRSVSWYQQTPGQGLQFLFEYFSETQRNKGNFPGRFSGRQFSNSRSEMNVSTLELGDSALYLCASSLLSTGAYGYTFGSGTRLTVV.

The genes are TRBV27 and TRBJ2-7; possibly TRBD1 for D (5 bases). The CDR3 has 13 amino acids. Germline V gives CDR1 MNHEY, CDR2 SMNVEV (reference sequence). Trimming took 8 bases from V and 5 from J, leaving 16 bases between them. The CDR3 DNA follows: TGTGCCAGCCAGACAGAAGGTCGTGACGAGCAGTACTTC. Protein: CASQTEGRDEQYF.

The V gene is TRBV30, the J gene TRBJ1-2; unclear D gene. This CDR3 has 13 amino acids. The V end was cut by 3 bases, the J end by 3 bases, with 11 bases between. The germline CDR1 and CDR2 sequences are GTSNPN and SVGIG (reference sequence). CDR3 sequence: CAWSSGSYYGYTF. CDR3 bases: TGTGCCTGGAGCTCCGGCAGCTACTATGGCTACACCTTC.

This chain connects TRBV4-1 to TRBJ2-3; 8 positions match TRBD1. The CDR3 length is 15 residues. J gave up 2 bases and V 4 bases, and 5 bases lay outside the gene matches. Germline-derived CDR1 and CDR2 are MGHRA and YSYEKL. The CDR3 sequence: CASSRTGKNTDTQYF. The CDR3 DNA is TGCGCCAGCAGCCGGACAGGGAAGAACACAGATACGCAGTATTTT.

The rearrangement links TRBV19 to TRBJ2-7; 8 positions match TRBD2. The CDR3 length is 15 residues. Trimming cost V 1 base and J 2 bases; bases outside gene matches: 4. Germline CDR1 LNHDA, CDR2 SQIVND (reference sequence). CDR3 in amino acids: CASSIAGRGAYEQYF. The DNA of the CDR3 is TGTGCCAGTAGTATAGCTGGGCGGGGGGCCTACGAGCAGTACTTC. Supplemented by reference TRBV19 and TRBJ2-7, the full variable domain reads DGGITQSPKYLFRKEGQNVTLSCEQNLNHDAMYWYRQDPGQGLRLIYYSQIVNDFQKGDIAEGYSVSREKKESFPLTVTSAQKNPTAFYLCASSIAGRGAYEQYFGPGTRLTVT.

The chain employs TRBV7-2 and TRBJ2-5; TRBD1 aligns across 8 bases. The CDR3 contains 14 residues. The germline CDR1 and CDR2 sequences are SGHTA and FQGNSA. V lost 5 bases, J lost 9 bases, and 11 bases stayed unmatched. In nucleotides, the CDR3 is TGTGCCAGCAGCCCCGGGACAGGTCAAGTGGCCCAGTACTTC. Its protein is CASSPGTGQVAQYF.

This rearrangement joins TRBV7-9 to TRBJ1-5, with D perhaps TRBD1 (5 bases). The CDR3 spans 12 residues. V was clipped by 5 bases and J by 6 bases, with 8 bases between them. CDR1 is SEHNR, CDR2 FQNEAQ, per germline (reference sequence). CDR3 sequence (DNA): TGTGCCAGCAGCCTCGACAGTCAGCCCCAGCATTTT. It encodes CASSLDSQPQHF.